This T cell receptor (beta chain) was profiled in a study of blood T cell repertoires in COVID-19. Study-wide background: Sources were T cells, B-cell-depleted T cells, or PBMCs; the material itself was cDNA or gDNA.

With respect to this clone: At one end the junction does not follow the germline gene, possibly because of a read error.

The CDR3 length is 15 residues. Germline assignment: CDR1 SSHAT and CDR2 FNYEAQ (reference sequence). Sequencing was performed with immunoSEQ multiplex PCR; in TCRdb, only in-frame clones are kept and a portion is missing. The sample yields around 70,000 clones, 70% to 75% seen once. This receptor was obtained from a man aged 65-85 years with acute or convalescent COVID-19. The specimen was peripheral blood. The genes are TRBV7-7 and TRBJ2-3, with D possibly matching TRBD1 (6 bases). The DNA for the CDR3 is TGTGCTAGCAGCTTAGTGCTGGGGGCTGCAGATACGCAGTATTTT. Translating it yields CASSLVLGAADTQYF.